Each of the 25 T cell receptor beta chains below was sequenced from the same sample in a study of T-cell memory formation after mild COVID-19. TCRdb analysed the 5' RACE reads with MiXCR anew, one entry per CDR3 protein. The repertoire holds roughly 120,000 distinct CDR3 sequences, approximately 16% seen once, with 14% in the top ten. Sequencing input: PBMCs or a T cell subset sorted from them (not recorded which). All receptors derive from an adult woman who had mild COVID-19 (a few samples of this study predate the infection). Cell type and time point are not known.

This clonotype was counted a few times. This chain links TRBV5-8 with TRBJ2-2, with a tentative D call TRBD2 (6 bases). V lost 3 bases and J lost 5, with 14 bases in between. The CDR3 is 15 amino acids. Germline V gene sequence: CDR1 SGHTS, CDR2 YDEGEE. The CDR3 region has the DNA TGTGCCAGCAGCTCGACAGCGGCGGGGACCGGGGAGCTGTTTTTT. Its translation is CASSSTAAGTGELFF.

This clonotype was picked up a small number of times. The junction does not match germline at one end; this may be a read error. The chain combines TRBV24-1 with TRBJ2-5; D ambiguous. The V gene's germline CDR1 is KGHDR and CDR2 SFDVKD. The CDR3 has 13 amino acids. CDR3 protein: CATSDLWQGTQYF. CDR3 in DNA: TGTGCCACCAGTGATTTGTGGCAAGGGACCCAGTACTTC.

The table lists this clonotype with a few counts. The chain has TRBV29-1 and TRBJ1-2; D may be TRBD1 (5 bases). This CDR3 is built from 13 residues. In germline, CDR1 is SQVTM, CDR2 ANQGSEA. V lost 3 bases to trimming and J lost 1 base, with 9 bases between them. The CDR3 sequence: CSVDFGGNYGYTF. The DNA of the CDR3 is TGCAGCGTTGATTTTGGGGGTAACTATGGCTACACCTTC.

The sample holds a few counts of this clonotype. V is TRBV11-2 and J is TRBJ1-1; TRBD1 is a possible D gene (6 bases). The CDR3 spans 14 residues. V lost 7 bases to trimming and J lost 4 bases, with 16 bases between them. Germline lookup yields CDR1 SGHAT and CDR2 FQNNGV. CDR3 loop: CASTLGAGVTEAFF. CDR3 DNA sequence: TGTGCCAGCACCCTAGGGGCAGGGGTCACTGAAGCTTTCTTT.

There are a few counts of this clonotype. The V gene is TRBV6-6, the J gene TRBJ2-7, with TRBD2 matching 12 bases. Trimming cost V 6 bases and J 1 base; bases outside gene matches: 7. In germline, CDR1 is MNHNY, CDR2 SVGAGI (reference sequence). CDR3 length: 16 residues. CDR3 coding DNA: TGTGCCAGCAGCCGGACTAGCGGGAAGGTATCCTACGAGCAGTACTTC. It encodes CASSRTSGKVSYEQYF.

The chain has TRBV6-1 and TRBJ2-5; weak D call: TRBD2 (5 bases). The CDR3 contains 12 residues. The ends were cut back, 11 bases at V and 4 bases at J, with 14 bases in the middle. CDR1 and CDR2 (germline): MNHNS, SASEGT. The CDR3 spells CAVTSGGETQYF. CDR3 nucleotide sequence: TGTGCCGTCACGAGCGGTGGAGAGACCCAGTACTTC.

The CDR3 bases are TGTGCCAGCAGCCACCTTAGGGGGAGTAAATCCTACAATGAGCAGTTCTTC. It codes for CASSHLRGSKSYNEQFF. V usage is TRBV14 and J usage is TRBJ2-1, with D maybe TRBD1 (6 bases). Germline V gives CDR1 SGHDN, CDR2 FVKESK. The V end lost 3 bases, the J end lost 1 base, and 16 bases lay between the germline ends. This CDR3 spans 17 amino acids.

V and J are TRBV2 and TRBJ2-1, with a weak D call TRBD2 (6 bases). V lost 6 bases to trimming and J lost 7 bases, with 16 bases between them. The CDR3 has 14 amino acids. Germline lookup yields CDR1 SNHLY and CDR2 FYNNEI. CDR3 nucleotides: TGTGCCAGCAGGTCCGGACTAAATACAAATGAGCAGTTCTTC. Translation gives CASRSGLNTNEQFF.

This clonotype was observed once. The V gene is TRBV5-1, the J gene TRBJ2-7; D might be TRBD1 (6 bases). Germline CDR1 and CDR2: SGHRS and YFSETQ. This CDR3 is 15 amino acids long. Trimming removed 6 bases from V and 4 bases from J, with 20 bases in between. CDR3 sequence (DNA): TGCGCCAGCACTGACCGGGACAAGGGAAGTTACGAGCAGTACTTC. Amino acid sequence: CASTDRDKGSYEQYF.

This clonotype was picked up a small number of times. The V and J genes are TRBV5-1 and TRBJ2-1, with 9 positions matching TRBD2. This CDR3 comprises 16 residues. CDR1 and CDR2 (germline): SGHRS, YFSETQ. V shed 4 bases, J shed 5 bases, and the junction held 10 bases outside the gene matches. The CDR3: CASSNGSGGYNNEQFF. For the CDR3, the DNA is TGCGCCAGCAGCAATGGTAGCGGGGGATATAACAATGAGCAGTTCTTC.

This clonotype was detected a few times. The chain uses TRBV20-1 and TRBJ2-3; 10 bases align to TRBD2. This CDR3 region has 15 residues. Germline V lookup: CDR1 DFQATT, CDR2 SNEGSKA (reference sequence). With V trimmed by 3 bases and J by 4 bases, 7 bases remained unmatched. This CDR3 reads CSARGTSDDSDTQYF. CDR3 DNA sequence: TGCAGTGCTAGGGGGACTAGCGATGATTCAGATACGCAGTATTTT.

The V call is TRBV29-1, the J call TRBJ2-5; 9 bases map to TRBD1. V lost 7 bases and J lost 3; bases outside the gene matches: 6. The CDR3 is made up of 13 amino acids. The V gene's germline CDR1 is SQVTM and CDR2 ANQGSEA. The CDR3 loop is CSAGTGPEETQYF. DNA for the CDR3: TGCAGCGCTGGGACAGGGCCAGAAGAGACCCAGTACTTC.

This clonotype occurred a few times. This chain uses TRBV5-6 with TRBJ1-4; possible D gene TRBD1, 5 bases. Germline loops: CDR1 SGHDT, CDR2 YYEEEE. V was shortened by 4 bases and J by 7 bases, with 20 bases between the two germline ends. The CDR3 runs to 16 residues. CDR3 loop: CASSAGTGTSLEKLFF. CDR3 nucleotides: TGTGCCAGCAGCGCTGGTACCGGGACTAGTCTTGAAAAACTGTTTTTT.

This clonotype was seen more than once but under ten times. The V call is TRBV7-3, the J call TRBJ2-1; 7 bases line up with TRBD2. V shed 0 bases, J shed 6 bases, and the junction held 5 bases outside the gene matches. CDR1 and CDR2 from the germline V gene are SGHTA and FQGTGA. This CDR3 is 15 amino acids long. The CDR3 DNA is TGTGCCAGCAGCTTAACTCAGGCGGGAGCCAATGAGCAGTTCTTC. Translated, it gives CASSLTQAGANEQFF.

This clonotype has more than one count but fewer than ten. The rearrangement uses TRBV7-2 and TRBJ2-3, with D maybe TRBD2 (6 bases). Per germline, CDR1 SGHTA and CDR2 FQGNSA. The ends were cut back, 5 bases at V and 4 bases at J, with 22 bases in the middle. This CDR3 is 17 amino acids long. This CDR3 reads CASSPRLAPEPADTQYF. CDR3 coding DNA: TGTGCCAGCAGCCCCCGGCTAGCGCCCGAGCCGGCAGATACGCAGTATTTT.

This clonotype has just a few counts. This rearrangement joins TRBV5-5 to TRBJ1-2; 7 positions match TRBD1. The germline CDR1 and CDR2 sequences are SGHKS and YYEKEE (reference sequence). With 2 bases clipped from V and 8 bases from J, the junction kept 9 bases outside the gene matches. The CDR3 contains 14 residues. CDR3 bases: TGTGCCAGCAGCTTCGGACAGGCCGGATGGGGCTACACCTTC. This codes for CASSFGQAGWGYTF.

CDR3 amino acids: CASSLGGWDTQYF. The CDR3 DNA is TGTGCCAGCAGTTTAGGCGGATGGGATACGCAGTATTTT. The gene calls are TRBV12-3 or TRBV12-4 and TRBJ2-3; D unclear. Trimming stripped 1 base from V and 6 bases from J, with 8 bases between. The CDR3 is made up of 13 amino acids.

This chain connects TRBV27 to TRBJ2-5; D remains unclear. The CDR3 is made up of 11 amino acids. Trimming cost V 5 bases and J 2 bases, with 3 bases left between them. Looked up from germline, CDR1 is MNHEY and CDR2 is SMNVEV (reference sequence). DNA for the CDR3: TGTGCCAGCAGTACGCAAGAGACCCAGTACTTC. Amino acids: CASSTQETQYF.

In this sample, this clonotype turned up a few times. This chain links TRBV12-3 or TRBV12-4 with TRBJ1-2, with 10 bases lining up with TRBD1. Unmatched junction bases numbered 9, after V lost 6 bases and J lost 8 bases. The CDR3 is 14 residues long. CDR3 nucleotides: TGTGCCAGCAGCTTACAAGGGACAGGGGTCGGCTACACCTTC. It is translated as CASSLQGTGVGYTF.

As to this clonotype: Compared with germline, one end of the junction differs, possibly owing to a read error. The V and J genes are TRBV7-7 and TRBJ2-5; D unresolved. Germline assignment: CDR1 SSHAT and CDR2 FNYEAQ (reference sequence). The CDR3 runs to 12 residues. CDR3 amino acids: CASSLVSETQYF. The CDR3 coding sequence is TGTGCTAGCAGCTTAGTCTCAGAGACCCAGTACTTC.

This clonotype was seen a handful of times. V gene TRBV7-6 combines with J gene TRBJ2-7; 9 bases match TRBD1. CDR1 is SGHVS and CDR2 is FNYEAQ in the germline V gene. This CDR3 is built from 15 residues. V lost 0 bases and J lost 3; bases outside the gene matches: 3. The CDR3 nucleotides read TGTGCCAGCAGCTTAGCTCTGGGACAGGGCTACGAGCAGTACTTC. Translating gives CASSLALGQGYEQYF. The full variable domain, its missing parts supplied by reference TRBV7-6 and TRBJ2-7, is GAGVSQSPRYKVTKRGQDVALRCDPISGHVSLYWYRQALGQGPEFLTYFNYEAQQDKSGLPNDRFSAERPEGSISTLTIQRTEQRDSAMYRCASSLALGQGYEQYFGPGTRLTVT.

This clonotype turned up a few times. CDR3 residues: CASSLRGTYGYTF. The CDR3 nucleotides are TGTGCCAGCAGCCTCAGGGGAACGTATGGCTACACCTTC. This sequence joins TRBV6-5 and TRBJ1-2; perhaps TRBD1 as D (6 bases). The V gene lost 6 bases and the J gene lost 5 bases, with 13 bases spanning the gap. This CDR3 contains 13 residues. In germline, CDR1 is MNHEY, CDR2 SVGAGI.

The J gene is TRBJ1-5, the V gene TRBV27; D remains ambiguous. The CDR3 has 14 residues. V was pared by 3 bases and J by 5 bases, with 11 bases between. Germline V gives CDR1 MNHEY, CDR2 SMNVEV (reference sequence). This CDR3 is CASSFAGWDQPQHF. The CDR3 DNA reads TGTGCCAGCAGTTTTGCGGGCTGGGATCAGCCCCAGCATTTT.

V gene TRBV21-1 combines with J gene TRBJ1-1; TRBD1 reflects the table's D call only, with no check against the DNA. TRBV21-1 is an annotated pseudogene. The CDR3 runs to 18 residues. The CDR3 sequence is CASSALGPNHIKNTEAFF. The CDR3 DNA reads TGTGCCAGCAGCGCTCTGGGACCAAACCATATAAAGAACACTGAAGCTTTCTTT.

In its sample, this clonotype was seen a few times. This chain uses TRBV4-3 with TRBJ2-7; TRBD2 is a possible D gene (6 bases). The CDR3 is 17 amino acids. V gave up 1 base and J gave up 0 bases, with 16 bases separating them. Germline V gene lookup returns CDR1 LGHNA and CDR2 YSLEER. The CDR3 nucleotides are TGCGCCAGCAGCCAAGGGGTTGCGGGAACGAGCTCCTACGAGCAGTACTTC. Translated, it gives CASSQGVAGTSSYEQYF.